The rows below give T cell receptor beta chains drawn from one sample of a study of cytomegalovirus exposure and HLA in healthy donors. Clones were read by immunoSEQ multiplex PCR, and TCRdb kept only the in-frame ones, dropping some. The data hold 150,000 to 180,000 clones, with 82% observed a single time. Sequencing used PBMCs. These receptors were collected from a woman aged 45-65 years in good health and CMV-seropositive. Both conserved end residues are part of each CDR3. D genes are given only for firm matches. The size of a clone is reported for some rows only, either as once, few or many, or as a class for expanded clones.

clone size	J gene	D gene	V gene	CDR3 DNA	CDR3 protein
NA	TRBJ1-4	NA	TRBV2	TGTGCCAGCAAGGGGATCGGCCTCTTCTCGACTAATGAAAAACTGTTTTTT	CASKGIGLFSTNEKLFF
NA	TRBJ2-1	TRBD1	TRBV6-5	TGTGCCAGCAGTTTGGGACAGGGGTACAATGAGCAGTTCTTC	CASSLGQGYNEQFF
once	TRBJ1-4	NA	TRBV30	TGTGCCTGGACTCCCCCGGGTTTTGAAAAACTGTTTTTT	CAWTPPGFEKLFF
NA	TRBJ2-2	NA	TRBV6-1	TGTGCCAGCAGTGATACAGGGACGCCAGCCGGGGAGCTGTTTTTT	CASSDTGTPAGELFF
NA	TRBJ2-3	TRBD1	TRBV4-3	TGCGCCAGCAGCCACGGGACAGGGTGGGGTTTAGATACGCAGTATTTT	CASSHGTGWGLDTQYF
once	TRBJ2-4	TRBD1	TRBV19	TGTGCCAGTAGTTCCAGGGGGCAGAGAAACATTCAGTACTTC	CASSSRGQRNIQYF
NA	TRBJ1-1	NA	TRBV29-1	TGCAGCGTAAGGGGCCCCACCACTGAAGCTTTCTTT	CSVRGPTTEAFF
NA	TRBJ2-7	NA	TRBV11-2	TGTGCCAGCAGCTTAAACAGATTGGTGGACGAGCAGTACTTC	CASSLNRLVDEQYF
few	TRBJ2-2	TRBD2	TRBV9	TGTGCCAGCAGCCGTACCGGGACTAGCGGGGGGAACGGGGAGCTGTTTTTT	CASSRTGTSGGNGELFF
NA	TRBJ1-1	TRBD1	TRBV27	TGTGCCAGCAGTCCTCCCGGGACAGGGGTTGGGACTGAAGCTTTCTTT	CASSPPGTGVGTEAFF
NA	TRBJ1-5	NA	TRBV30	TGTGCCTGGAGTAAGGAAACAGGTCAGCCCCAGCATTTT	CAWSKETGQPQHF
NA	TRBJ1-1	NA	TRBV7-9	TGTGCCAGCAGCTTAACGGGGGAGACTGAAGCTTTCTTT	CASSLTGETEAFF
few	TRBJ2-1	TRBD2	TRBV4-3	TGCGCCAGCAGCCAAGGACTAGCGGGGGAGCCCTCCTACAATGAGCAGTTCTTC	CASSQGLAGEPSYNEQFF
once	TRBJ2-3	TRBD2	TRBV4-1	TGCGCCAGCAGCCAACTAGCGGGGGGGCGGAGAGATACGCAGTATTTT	CASSQLAGGRRDTQYF
NA	TRBJ1-1	TRBD1	TRBV5-1	TGCGCCAGCAGCCAAAGGGACAGGGGCACTGAAGCTTTCTTT	CASSQRDRGTEAFF
NA	TRBJ2-1	TRBD2	TRBV29-1	TGCAGCGTTGAGCCAGCGGGGGGGTACAATGAGCAGTTCTTC	CSVEPAGGYNEQFF
NA	TRBJ1-1	NA	TRBV21-1	TGTGCCAGCAGCAAAGTAGTCAGGGGAAGGGGAAACACTGAAGCTTTCTTT	CASSKVVRGRGNTEAFF
once	TRBJ2-1	NA	TRBV27	TGTGCCAGCAGTTTATCCCAGGGTATGAATGAGCAGTTCTTC	CASSLSQGMNEQFF
once	TRBJ2-2	NA	TRBV15	TGTGCCACCAGCAGAGATCGGCGTTCGGCGGCCGAGGAGCTGTTTTTT	CATSRDRRSAAEELFF
once	TRBJ1-1	NA	TRBV30	TGTGCCTGGAGTGTACGGGCGGGGTTGAACACTGAAGCTTTCTTT	CAWSVRAGLNTEAFF
NA	TRBJ2-1	TRBD1	TRBV7-6	TGTGCCAGCAGAAACGGACAGGGGGAGCAGTTCTTC	CASRNGQGEQFF
NA	TRBJ2-7	NA	TRBV5-1	TGCGCCAGCAGCTTGGAAGTCGATGGGGGGGAGCAGTACTTC	CASSLEVDGGEQYF
NA	TRBJ2-3	TRBD1	TRBV4-1	TGCGCCAGCAGCCAAGATTCCGGGACAGGGAAAGCAGATACGCAGTATTTT	CASSQDSGTGKADTQYF
NA	TRBJ1-1	TRBD1	TRBV6-6	TGTGCCAGCACCTCGTCGACAGGGAGGAACACTGAAGCTTTCTTT	CASTSSTGRNTEAFF
NA	TRBJ2-1	TRBD2	TRBV5-1	TGCGCCAGCAGCTTGGTCGGGAGCGGGGGGGTGAACAATGAGCAGTTCTTC	CASSLVGSGGVNNEQFF
once	TRBJ1-3	NA	TRBV7-6	TGTGCCAGCTTGAGTGGAAACACCATATATTTT	CASLSGNTIYF
NA	TRBJ2-2	NA	TRBV27	TGTGCCAGCAGTTTAGAGGGTACTGGGTCCGGGGAGCTGTTTTTT	CASSLEGTGSGELFF
once	TRBJ1-5	NA	TRBV28	TGTGCCAGCAGGAGACAAGAAAATCAGCCCCAGCATTTT	CASRRQENQPQHF
NA	TRBJ2-1	NA	TRBV10-3	TGTGCCATCAGTGAGCAGAGGAATGAGCAGTTCTTC	CAISEQRNEQFF
NA	TRBJ2-6	TRBD2	TRBV7-2	TGTGCCAGCAGCTTAGCCAGCGGGGGTGGGGCCAACGTCCTGACTTTC	CASSLASGGGANVLTF
NA	TRBJ2-3	TRBD2	TRBV5-4	TGTGCCAGCAGCTTGACTAGCGGGTACGATACGCAGTATTTT	CASSLTSGYDTQYF
NA	TRBJ2-7	TRBD1	TRBV5-4	TGTGCCAGCAGCCCTCGGACAGGGGGCTACGAGCAGTACTTC	CASSPRTGGYEQYF
NA	TRBJ2-2	TRBD1	TRBV9	TGTGCCAGCAGCGTAGCCCACCCCAGGACAGGTATTCGTCTTAAGCCCGGGGAGCTGTTTTTT	CASSVAHPRTGIRLKPGELFF
NA	TRBJ2-1	TRBD1	TRBV6-5	TGTGCCAGCAGACCTATTCCGGGACAGGGAACACTCTTC	CASRPIPGQGTLF
NA	TRBJ1-5	TRBD1	TRBV19	TGTGCCAGCCGGGACAGCGATTATAGCAATCAGCCCCAGCATTTT	CASRDSDYSNQPQHF
NA	TRBJ1-6	NA	TRBV10-2	TGCGCCAGCAGCCAACAGGGCTTCAATTCACCCCTCCACTTT	CASSQQGFNSPLHF
NA	TRBJ1-5	NA	TRBV7-2	TGTGCCAGCAGCTTAGTATCAGGTAGTGGTTATCAGCCCCAGCATTTT	CASSLVSGSGYQPQHF
NA	TRBJ2-3	TRBD2	TRBV4-2	TGTGCCAGCAGCCGAGAGAAGGCAGCGGGGGGGCCACGAGATACGCAGTATTTT	CASSREKAAGGPRDTQYF
few	TRBJ1-5	NA	TRBV6-1	TGTGCCAGCAAGAGGGCTGGACGGGATCAGCCCCAGCATTTT	CASKRAGRDQPQHF
NA	TRBJ1-5	NA	TRBV6-1	TGTGCCAGCATGTCTGTGGCGGGGCCCCAGCATTTT	CASMSVAGPQHF
NA	TRBJ2-1	TRBD2	TRBV5-4	TGTGCCACAGCACCCGCTAGCGGGGGCCTGGGCAATGAGCAGTTCTTC	CATAPASGGLGNEQFF
NA	TRBJ1-6	TRBD1	TRBV5-1	TGCGCCAGCAGCTTACAGGGGGCTTATAATTCACCCCTCCACTTT	CASSLQGAYNSPLHF
NA	TRBJ2-1	NA	TRBV5-5	TGTGCCAGCAGTTTTGCGGTCAATGAGCAGTTCTTC	CASSFAVNEQFF
few	TRBJ1-5	TRBD1	TRBV6-1	TGTGCCAGCAGTGCCCGGACAGGCGCAGGTAGAAGGGGCAATCAGCCCCAGCATTTT	CASSARTGAGRRGNQPQHF
NA	TRBJ2-1	NA	TRBV7-9	TGTGCCAGCAGCTTCTACTCAAACAATGAGCAGTTCTTC	CASSFYSNNEQFF
NA	TRBJ1-1	NA	TRBV4-1	TGCGCCAGCAGCCAAGACCCAGGGTACACTGAAGCTTTCTTT	CASSQDPGYTEAFF
few	TRBJ2-3	TRBD2	TRBV27	TGTGCCAGCAGTTCACCCTTGGGAGGGGGCACAGATACGCAGTATTTT	CASSSPLGGGTDTQYF
NA	TRBJ1-2	TRBD1	TRBV6-5	TGTGCCAGCAGTGTCCTACAGGGGGCGGGTGGCTACACCTTC	CASSVLQGAGGYTF
NA	TRBJ2-7	NA	TRBV5-1	TGTGCCAGCAGCTTGGGCACCGGGGGGCAGTACTTC	CASSLGTGGQYF
NA	TRBJ2-2	TRBD2	TRBV6-1	TGTGCCAGCAGTGCCCTAGCGGGGGGGCGAACCGGGGAGCTGTTTTTT	CASSALAGGRTGELFF